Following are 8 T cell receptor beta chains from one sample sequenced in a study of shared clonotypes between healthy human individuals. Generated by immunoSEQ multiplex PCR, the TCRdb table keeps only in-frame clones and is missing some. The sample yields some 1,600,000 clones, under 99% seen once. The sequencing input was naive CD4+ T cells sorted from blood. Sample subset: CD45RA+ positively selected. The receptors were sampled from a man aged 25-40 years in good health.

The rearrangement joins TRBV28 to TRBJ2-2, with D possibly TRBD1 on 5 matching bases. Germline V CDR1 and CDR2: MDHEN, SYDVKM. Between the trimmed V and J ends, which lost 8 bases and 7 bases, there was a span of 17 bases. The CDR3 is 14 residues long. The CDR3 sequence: CASERAGLGGELFF. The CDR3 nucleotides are TGTGCCAGCGAGCGAGCAGGGTTGGGCGGGGAGCTGTTTTTT.

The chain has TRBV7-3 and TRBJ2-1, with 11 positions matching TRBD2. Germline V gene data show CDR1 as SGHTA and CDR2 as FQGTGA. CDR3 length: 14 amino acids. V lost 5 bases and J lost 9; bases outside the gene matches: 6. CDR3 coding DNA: TGTGCCAGCAGCCTAGCGGGAGGTTTTGGTGAGCAGTTCTTC. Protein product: CASSLAGGFGEQFF.

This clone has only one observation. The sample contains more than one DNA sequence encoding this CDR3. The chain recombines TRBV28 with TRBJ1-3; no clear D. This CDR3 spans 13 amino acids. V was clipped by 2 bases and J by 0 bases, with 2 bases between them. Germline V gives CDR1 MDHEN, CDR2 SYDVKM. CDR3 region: CASSLSSGNTIYF. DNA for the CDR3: TGTGCCAGCAGTTTAAGCTCTGGAAACACCATATATTTT. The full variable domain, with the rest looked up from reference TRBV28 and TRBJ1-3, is DVKVTQSSRYLVKRTGEKVFLECVQDMDHENMFWYRQDPGLGLRLIYFSYDVKMKEKGDIPEGYSVSREKKERFSLILESASTNQTSMYLCASSLSSGNTIYFGEGSWLTVV.

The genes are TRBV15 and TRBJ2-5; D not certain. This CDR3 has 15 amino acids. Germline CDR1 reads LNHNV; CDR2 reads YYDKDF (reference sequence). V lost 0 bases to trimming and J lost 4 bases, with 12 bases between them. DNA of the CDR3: TGTGCCACCAGCAGAGATTCATACAGTTTAGAGACCCAGTACTTC. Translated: CATSRDSYSLETQYF. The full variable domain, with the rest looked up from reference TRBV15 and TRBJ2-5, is DAMVIQNPRYQVTQFGKPVTLSCSQTLNHNVMYWYQQKSSQAPKLLFHYYDKDFNNEADTPDNFQSRRPNTSFCFLDIRSPGLGDTAMYLCATSRDSYSLETQYFGPGTRLLVL.

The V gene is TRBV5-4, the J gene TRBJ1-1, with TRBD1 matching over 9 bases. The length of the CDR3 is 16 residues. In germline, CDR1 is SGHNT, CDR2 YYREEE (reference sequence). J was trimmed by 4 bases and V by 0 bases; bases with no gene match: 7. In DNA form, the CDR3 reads TGTGCCAGCAGCTTGGGGCAACAGGGGGCGGGCACTGAAGCTTTCTTT. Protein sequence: CASSLGQQGAGTEAFF.

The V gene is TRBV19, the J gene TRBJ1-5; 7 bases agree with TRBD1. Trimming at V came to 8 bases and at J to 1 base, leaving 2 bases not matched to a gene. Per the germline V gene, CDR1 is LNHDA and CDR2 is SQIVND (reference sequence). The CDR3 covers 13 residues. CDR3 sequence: CASADRSNQPQHF. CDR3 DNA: TGTGCCAGTGCGGACAGGAGCAATCAGCCCCAGCATTTT.

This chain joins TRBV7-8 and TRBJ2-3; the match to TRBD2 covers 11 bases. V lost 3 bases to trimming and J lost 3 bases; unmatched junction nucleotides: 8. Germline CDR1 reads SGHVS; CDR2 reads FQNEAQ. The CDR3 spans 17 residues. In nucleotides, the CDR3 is TGTGCCAGCAGCTTCCACCCCGGGACTAGCGGTACAGATACGCAGTATTTT. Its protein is CASSFHPGTSGTDTQYF.

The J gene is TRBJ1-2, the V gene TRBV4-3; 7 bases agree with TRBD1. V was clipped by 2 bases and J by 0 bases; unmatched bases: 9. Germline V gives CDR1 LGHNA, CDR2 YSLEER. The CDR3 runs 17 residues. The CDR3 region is CASSQRLQGWTNYGYTF. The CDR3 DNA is TGCGCCAGCAGCCAACGGTTACAGGGGTGGACTAACTATGGCTACACCTTC.